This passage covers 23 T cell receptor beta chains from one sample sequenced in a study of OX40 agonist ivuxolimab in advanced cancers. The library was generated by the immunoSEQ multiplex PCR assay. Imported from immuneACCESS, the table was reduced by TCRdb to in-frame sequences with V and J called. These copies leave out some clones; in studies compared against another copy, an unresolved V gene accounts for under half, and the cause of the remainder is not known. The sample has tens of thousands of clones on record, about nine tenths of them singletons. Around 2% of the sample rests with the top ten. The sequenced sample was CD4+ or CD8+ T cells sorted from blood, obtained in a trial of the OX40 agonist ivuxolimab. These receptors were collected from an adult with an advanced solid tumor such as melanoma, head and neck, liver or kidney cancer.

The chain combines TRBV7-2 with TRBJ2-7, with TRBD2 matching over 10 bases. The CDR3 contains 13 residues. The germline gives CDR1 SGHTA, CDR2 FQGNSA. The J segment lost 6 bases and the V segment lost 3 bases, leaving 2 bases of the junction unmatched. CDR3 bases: TGTGCCAGCAGCTTCCAGCGGGAGGGCGAGCAGTACTTC. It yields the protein CASSFQREGEQYF.

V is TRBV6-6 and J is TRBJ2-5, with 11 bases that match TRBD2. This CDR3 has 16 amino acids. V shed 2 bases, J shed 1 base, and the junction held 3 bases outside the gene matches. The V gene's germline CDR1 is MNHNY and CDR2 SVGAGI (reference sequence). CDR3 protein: CASSYEGTSGQETQYF. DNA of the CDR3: TGTGCCAGCAGTTACGAGGGGACTAGCGGCCAAGAGACCCAGTACTTC.

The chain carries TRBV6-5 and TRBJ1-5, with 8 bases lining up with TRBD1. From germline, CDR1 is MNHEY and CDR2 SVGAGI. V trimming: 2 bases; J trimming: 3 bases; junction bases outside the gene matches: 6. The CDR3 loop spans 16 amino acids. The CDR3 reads CASSYPGQGLNQPQHF. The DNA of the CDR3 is TGTGCCAGCAGTTACCCAGGACAGGGACTCAATCAGCCCCAGCATTTT.

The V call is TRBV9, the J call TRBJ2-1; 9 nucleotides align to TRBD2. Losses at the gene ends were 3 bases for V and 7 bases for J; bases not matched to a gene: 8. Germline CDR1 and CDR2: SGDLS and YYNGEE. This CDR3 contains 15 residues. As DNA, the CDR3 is TGTGCCAGCAGCGGCAGACTAGCGGCGGGGAATGAGCAGTTCTTC. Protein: CASSGRLAAGNEQFF.

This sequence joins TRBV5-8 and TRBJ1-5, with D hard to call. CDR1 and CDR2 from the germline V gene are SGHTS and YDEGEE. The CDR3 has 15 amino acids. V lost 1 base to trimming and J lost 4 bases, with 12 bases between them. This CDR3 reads CASSLYPAENQPQHF. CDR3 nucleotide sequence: TGTGCCAGCAGCTTGTACCCTGCGGAAAATCAGCCCCAGCATTTT.

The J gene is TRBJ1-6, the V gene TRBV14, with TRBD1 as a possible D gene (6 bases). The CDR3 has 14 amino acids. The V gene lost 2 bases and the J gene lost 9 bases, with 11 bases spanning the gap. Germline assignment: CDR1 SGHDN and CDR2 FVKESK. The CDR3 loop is CASSQTVTGSPLHF. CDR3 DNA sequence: TGTGCCAGCAGCCAAACTGTGACAGGTTCACCCCTCCACTTT.

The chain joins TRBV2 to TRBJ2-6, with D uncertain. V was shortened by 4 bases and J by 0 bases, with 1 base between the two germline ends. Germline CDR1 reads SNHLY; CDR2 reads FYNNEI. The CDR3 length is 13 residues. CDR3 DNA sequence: TGTGCCAGCAGTGTCTCTGGGGCCAACGTCCTGACTTTC. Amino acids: CASSVSGANVLTF.

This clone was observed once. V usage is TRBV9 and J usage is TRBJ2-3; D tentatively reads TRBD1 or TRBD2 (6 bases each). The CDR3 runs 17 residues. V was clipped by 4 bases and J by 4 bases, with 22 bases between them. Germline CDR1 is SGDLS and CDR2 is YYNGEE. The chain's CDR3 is CASSPSVGGASADTQYF. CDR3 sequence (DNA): TGTGCCAGCAGCCCCTCAGTAGGGGGTGCTAGCGCAGATACGCAGTATTTT. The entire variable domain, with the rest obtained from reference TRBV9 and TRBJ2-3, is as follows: DSGVTQTPKHLITATGQRVTLRCSPRSGDLSVYWYQQSLDQGLQFLIQYYNGEERAKGNILERFSAQQFPDLHSELNLSSLELGDSALYFCASSPSVGGASADTQYFGPGTRLTVL.

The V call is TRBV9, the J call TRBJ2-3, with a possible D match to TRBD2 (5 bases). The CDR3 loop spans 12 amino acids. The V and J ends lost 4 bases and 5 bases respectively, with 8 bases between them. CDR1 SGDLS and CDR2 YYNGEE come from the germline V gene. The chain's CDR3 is CASSQEVDTQYF. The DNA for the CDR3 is TGTGCCAGCAGCCAGGAGGTAGATACGCAGTATTTT. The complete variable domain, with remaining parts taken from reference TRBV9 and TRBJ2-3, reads DSGVTQTPKHLITATGQRVTLRCSPRSGDLSVYWYQQSLDQGLQFLIQYYNGEERAKGNILERFSAQQFPDLHSELNLSSLELGDSALYFCASSQEVDTQYFGPGTRLTVL.

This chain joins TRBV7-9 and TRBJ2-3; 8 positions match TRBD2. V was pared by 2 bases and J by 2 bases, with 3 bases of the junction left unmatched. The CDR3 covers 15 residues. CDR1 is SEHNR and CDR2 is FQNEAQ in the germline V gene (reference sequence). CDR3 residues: CASSLREGSTDTQYF. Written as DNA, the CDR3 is TGTGCCAGCAGCTTACGGGAGGGATCCACAGATACGCAGTATTTT.

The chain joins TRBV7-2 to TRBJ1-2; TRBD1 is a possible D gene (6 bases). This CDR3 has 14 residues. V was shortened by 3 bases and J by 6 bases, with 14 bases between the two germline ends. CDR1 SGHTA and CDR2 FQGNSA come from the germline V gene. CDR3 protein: CASSLAGDVNGYTF. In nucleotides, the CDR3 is TGTGCCAGCAGCTTGGCAGGGGACGTGAATGGCTACACCTTC.

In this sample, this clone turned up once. CDR3 coding DNA: TGTGCCAGCAGCATAAGACTTCAAGAGACCCAGTACTTC. This codes for CASSIRLQETQYF. The chain recombines TRBV2 with TRBJ2-5, with no clear D. This CDR3 spans 13 amino acids. CDR1 and CDR2 (germline): SNHLY, FYNNEI. V lost 6 bases and J 2 bases, leaving 10 bases between the germline ends. The full variable domain, completed using reference TRBV2 and TRBJ2-5, is EPEVTQTPSHQVTQMGQEVILRCVPISNHLYFYWYRQILGQKVEFLVSFYNNEISEKSEIFDDQFSVERPDGSNFTLKIRSTKLEDSAMYFCASSIRLQETQYFGPGTRLLVL.

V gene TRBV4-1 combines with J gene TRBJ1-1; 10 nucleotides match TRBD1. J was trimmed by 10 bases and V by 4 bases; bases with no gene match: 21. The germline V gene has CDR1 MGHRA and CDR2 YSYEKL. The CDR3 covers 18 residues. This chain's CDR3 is CASSPIRRDRGSRSVAFF. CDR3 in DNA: TGCGCCAGCAGCCCGATACGCCGGGACAGGGGCTCAAGGTCGGTAGCTTTCTTT.

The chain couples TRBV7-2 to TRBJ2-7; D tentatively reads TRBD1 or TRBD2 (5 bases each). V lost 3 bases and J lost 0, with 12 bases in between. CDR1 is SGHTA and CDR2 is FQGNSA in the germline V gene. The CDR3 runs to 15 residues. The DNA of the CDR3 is TGTGCCAGCAGCTTGAACGGGGCTAGCTCCTACGAGCAGTACTTC. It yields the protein CASSLNGASSYEQYF.

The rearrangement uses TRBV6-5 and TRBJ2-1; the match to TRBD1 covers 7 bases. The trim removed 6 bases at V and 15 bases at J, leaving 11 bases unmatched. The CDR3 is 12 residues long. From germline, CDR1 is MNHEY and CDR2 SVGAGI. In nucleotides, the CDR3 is TGTGCCAGCAGGGGCGACAGGGAACGGCTGTTCTTC. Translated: CASRGDRERLFF.

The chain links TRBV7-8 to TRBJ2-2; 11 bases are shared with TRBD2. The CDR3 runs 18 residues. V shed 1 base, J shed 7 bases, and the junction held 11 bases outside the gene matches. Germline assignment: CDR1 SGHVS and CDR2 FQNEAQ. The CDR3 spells CASSLVNSGRARDGELFF. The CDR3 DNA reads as TGTGCCAGCAGCTTAGTTAATAGCGGGAGGGCCCGGGACGGGGAGCTGTTTTTT.

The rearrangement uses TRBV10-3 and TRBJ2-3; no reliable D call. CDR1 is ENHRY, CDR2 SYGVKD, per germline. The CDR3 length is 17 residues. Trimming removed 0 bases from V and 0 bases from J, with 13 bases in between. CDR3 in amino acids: CAISESTSLPSTDTQYF. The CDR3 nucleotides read TGTGCCATCAGTGAGTCAACATCTCTTCCTAGCACAGATACGCAGTATTTT.

The CDR3 loop reads CAWSETSGRYNEQFF. In DNA, the CDR3 is TGTGCCTGGAGTGAGACTAGCGGGAGGTACAATGAGCAGTTCTTC. The gene calls are TRBV30 and TRBJ2-1; TRBD2 matches 13 bases. The J segment lost 4 bases and the V segment lost 1 base, leaving 1 base of the junction unmatched. There are 15 residues in the CDR3. In germline, CDR1 is GTSNPN, CDR2 SVGIG (reference sequence).

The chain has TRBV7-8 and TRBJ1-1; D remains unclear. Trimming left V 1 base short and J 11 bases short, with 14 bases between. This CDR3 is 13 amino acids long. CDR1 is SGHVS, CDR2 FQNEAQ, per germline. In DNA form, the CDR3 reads TGTGCCAGCAGCTTAGATCCGGCCCGGCGGGCTTTCTTT. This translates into CASSLDPARRAFF.

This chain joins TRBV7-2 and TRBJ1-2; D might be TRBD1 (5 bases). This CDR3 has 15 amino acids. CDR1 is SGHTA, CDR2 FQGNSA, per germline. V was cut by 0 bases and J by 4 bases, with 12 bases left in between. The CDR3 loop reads CASSLAAGVTYGYTF. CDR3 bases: TGTGCCAGCAGCTTAGCGGCGGGGGTGACCTATGGCTACACCTTC.

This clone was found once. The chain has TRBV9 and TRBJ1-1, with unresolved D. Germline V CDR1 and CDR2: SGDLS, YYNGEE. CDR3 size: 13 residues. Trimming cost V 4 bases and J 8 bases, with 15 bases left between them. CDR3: CASSHGDGKEAFF. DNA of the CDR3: TGTGCCAGCAGCCATGGGGATGGAAAGGAAGCTTTCTTT.

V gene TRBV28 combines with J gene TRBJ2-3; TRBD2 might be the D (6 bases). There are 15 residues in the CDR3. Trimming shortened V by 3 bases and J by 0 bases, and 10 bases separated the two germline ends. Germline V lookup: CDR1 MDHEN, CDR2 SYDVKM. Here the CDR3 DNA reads TGTGCCAGCAGTTTGGAGGGGACGAGCACAGATACGCAGTATTTT. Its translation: CASSLEGTSTDTQYF. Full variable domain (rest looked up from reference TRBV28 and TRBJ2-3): DVKVTQSSRYLVKRTGEKVFLECVQDMDHENMFWYRQDPGLGLRLIYFSYDVKMKEKGDIPEGYSVSREKKERFSLILESASTNQTSMYLCASSLEGTSTDTQYFGPGTRLTVL.

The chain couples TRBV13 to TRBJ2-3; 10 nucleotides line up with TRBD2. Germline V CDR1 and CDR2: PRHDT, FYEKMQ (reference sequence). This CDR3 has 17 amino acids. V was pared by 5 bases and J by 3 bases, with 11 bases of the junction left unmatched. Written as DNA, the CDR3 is TGTGCCAGCAGCCCCCGGGTAGCGGGAGGATGGACAGATACGCAGTATTTT. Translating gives CASSPRVAGGWTDTQYF.